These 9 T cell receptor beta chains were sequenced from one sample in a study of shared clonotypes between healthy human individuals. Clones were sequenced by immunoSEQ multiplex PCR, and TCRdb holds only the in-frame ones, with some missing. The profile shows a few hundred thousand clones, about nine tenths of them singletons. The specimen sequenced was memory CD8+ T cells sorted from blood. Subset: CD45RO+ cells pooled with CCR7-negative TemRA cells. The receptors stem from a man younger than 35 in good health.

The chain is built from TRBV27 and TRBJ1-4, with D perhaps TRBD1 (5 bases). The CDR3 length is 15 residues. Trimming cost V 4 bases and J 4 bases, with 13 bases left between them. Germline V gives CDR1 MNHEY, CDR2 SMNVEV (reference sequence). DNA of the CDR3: TGTGCCAGCAGTTCCTCCGATGGGGGTAATGAAAAACTGTTTTTT. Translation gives CASSSSDGGNEKLFF.

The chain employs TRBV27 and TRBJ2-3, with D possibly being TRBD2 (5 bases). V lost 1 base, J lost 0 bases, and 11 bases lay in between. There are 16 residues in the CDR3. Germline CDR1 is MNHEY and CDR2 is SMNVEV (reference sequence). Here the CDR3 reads CASSLYPRTSTDTQYF. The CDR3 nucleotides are TGTGCCAGCAGTTTATATCCGCGGACTAGCACAGATACGCAGTATTTT.

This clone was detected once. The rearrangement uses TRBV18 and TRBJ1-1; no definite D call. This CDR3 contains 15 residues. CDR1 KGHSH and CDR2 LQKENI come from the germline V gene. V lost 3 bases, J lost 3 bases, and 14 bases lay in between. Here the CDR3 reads CASSPERVLYTEAFF. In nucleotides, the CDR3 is TGTGCCAGCTCACCCGAGAGGGTCCTATACACTGAAGCTTTCTTT.

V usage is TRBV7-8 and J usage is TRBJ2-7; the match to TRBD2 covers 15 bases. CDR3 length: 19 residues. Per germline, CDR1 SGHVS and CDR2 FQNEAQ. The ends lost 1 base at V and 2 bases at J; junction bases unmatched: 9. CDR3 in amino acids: CASSLGGLAGGHRAYEQYF. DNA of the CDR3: TGTGCCAGCAGCTTAGGGGGACTAGCGGGAGGCCATCGTGCCTACGAGCAGTACTTC.

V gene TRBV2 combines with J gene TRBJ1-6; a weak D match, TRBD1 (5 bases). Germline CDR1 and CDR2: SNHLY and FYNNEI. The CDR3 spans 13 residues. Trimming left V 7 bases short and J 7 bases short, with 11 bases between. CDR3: CASMGPNNSPLHF. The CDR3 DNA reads TGTGCCAGCATGGGGCCCAACAATTCACCCCTCCACTTT. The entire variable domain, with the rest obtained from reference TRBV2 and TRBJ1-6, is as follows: EPEVTQTPSHQVTQMGQEVILRCVPISNHLYFYWYRQILGQKVEFLVSFYNNEISEKSEIFDDQFSVERPDGSNFTLKIRSTKLEDSAMYFCASMGPNNSPLHFGNGTRLTVT.

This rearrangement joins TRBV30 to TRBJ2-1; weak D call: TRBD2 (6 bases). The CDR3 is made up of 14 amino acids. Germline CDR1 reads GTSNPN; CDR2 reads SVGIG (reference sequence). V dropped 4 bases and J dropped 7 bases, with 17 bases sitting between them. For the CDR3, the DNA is TGTGCCTGGACCGCTCTAGCGAACGGAAATGAGCAGTTCTTC. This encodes CAWTALANGNEQFF.

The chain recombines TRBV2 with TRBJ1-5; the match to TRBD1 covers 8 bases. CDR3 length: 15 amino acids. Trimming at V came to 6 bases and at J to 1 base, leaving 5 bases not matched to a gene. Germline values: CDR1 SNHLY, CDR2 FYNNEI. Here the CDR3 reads CASSKGTGSNQPQHF. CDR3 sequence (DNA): TGTGCCAGCAGCAAAGGGACAGGAAGCAATCAGCCCCAGCATTTT.

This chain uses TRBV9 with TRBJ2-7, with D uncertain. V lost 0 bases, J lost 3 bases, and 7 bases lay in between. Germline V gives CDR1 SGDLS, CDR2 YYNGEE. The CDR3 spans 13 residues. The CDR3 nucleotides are TGTGCCAGCAGCGTAGGAGACAACTACGAGCAGTACTTC. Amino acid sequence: CASSVGDNYEQYF.

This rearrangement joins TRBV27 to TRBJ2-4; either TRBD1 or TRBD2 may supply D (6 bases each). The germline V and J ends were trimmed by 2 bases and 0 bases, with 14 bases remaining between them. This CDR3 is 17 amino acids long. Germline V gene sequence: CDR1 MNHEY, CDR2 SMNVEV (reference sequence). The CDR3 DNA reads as TGTGCCAGCAGTTTACCCACAGGGACTCTAGCCAAAAACATTCAGTACTTC. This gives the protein CASSLPTGTLAKNIQYF.